This TCR beta chain was recorded in a study of Ad26.COV2.S vaccination and SARS-CoV-2 variants. Study at large: Intramuscular Ad26.COV2.S at 5x10^10 or 1x10^11 viral particles.

Study conclusions and caveats: Those who received vaccine or placebo ended up with similar non-spike TCR breadth.

Data came from immunoSEQ multiplex PCR; TCRdb stores just in-frame clones and leaves some out. Here the sample spans more than 400,000 clones, roughly 90% being singletons. Described treatment: 19 received Ad26.COV2.S at low or high dose, single or two shots; roughly five received placebo; per-sample allocation not given. Sampling occurred on day 63 after the first vaccine or placebo injection. CDR3 length: 14 amino acids. Germline lookup yields CDR1 GTSNPN and CDR2 SVGIG (reference sequence). V was pared by 3 bases and J by 2 bases, with 14 bases between. About this clone itself: As yet, its antigen is unknown.

The sequence was obtained from a person between 18 and 65 years old who received the Ad26.COV2.S COVID-19 vaccine or a placebo. The chain couples TRBV30 to TRBJ2-7; D remains ambiguous. Sequenced material: peripheral blood, taken in a trial of Ad26.COV2.S vaccine versus placebo. Written as DNA, the CDR3 is TGTGCCTGGAGCGGACGCACGTTGACCTACGAGCAGTACTTC. Translating it yields CAWSGRTLTYEQYF. The full variable domain, its missing parts supplied by reference TRBV30 and TRBJ2-7, is SQTIHQWPATLVQPVGSPLSLECTVEGTSNPNLYWYRQAAGRGLQLLFYSVGIGQISSEVPQNLSASRPQDRQFILSSKKLLLSDSGFYLCAWSGRTLTYEQYFGPGTRLTVT.